Sequencing of this TCR beta chain was carried out in a study of cytomegalovirus exposure and HLA in healthy donors. To note about this clone: Antigen unknown.

Study outcomes and limitations: Analysis was carried out at a later point, and it linked a missense DCLRE1C variant to TCR beta V- and J-gene trimming. Rarity marked most TCR sequences, yet some public TCRs occurred in many donors. In vitro experiments confirmed that a few CMV-associated chains were specific for CMV antigens. Reports indicate that TCR beta sequences accurately predicted the HLA-A and HLA-B alleles of most subjects.

This CDR3 spans 16 amino acids. Germline V gives CDR1 MGHRA, CDR2 YSYEKL. The V end lost 0 bases, the J end lost 2 bases, and 13 bases lay between the germline ends. This PCR relied on a set of 60 Vbeta primers and 13 Jbeta primers. Method: immunoSEQ multiplex PCR; TCRdb's copy keeps in-frame clones and lacks some. Found here are around 170,000 clones, around 80% of them singletons; the top ten hold roughly 1.4%. This TCR derives from a girl between 10 and 17 years old in good health and CMV-seropositive. The chain recombines TRBV4-1 with TRBJ1-2; no reliable D call. The specimen sequenced was PBMCs. CDR3 nucleotide sequence: TGCGCCAGCAGCCAAGATATGAGCGGTTGGAACTATGGCTACACCTTC. This translates into CASSQDMSGWNYGYTF.